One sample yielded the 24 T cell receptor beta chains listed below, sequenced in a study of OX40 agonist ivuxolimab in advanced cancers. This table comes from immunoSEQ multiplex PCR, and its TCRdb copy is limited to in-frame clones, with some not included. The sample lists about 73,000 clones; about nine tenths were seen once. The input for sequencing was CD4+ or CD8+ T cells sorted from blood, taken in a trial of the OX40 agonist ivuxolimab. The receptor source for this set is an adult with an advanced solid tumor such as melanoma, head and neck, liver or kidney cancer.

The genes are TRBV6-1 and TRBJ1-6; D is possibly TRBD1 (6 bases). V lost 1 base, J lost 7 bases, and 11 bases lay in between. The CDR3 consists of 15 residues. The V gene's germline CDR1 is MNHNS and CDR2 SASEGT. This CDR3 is CASSEEGQINSPLHF. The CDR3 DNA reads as TGTGCCAGCAGTGAAGAGGGACAAATAAATTCACCCCTCCACTTT.

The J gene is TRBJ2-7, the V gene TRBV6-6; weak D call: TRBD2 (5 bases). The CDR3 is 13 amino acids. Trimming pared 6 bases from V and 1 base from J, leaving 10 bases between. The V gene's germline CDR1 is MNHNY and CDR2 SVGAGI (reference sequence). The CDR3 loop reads CASRLDVSYEQYF. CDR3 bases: TGTGCCAGCAGACTAGATGTGTCCTACGAGCAGTACTTC.

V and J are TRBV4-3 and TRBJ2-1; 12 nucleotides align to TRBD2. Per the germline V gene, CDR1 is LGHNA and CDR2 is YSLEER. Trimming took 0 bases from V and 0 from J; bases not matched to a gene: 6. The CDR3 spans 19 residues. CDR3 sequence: CASSQDRASGRASYNEQFF. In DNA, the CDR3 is TGCGCCAGCAGCCAAGATCGGGCTAGCGGGAGGGCCTCCTACAATGAGCAGTTCTTC.

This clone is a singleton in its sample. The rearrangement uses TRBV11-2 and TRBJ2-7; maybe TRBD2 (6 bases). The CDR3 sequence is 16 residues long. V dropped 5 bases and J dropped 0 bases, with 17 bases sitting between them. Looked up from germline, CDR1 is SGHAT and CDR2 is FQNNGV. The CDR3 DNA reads TGTGCCAGCAGCAGACTTAGCGGACCGAGCTCCTACGAGCAGTACTTC. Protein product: CASSRLSGPSSYEQYF.

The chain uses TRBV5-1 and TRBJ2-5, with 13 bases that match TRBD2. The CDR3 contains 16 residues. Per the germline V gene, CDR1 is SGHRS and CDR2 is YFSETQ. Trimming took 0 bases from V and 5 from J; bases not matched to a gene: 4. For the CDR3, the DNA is TGCGCCAGCAGCTTGGGCGGACTAGCGGGAGTGGAGACCCAGTACTTC. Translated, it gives CASSLGGLAGVETQYF.

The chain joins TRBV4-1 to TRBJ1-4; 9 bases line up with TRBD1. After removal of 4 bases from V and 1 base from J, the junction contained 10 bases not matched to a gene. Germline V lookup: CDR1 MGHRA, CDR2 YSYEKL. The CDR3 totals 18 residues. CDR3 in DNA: TGCGCCAGCAGCCCCCGACAGGGGGGTCGACAAACTAATGAAAAACTGTTTTTT. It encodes CASSPRQGGRQTNEKLFF.

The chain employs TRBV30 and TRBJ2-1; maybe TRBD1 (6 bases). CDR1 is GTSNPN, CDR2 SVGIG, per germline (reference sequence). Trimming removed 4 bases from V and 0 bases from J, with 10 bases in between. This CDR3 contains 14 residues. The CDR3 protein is CAWKTGFSYNEQFF. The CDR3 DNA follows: TGTGCCTGGAAAACAGGGTTCTCCTACAATGAGCAGTTCTTC.

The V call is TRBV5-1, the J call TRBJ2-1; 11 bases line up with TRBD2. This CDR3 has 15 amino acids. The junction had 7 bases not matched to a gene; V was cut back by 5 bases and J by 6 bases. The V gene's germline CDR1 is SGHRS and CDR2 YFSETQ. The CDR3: CASRVSGRAPNEQFF. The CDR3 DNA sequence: TGCGCCAGCAGGGTTAGCGGGAGGGCCCCCAATGAGCAGTTCTTC.

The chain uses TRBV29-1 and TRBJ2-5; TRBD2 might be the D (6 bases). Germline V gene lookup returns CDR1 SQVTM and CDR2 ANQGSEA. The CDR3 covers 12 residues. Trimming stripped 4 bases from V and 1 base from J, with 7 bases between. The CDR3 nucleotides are TGCAGCGTTGTGACTAGCCAAGAGACCCAGTACTTC. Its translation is CSVVTSQETQYF.

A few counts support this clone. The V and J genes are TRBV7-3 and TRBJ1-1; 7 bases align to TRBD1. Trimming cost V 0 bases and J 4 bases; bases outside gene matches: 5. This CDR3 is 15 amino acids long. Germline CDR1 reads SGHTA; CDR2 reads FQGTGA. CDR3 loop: CASSLTGRGGTEAFF. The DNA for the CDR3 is TGTGCCAGCAGCTTAACCGGCAGGGGGGGCACTGAAGCTTTCTTT.

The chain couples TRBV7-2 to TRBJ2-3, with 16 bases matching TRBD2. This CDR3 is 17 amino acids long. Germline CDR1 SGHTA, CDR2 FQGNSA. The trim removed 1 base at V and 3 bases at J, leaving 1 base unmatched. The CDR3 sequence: CASSLVGLAGGTDTQYF. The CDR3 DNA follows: TGTGCCAGCAGCTTAGTGGGACTAGCGGGAGGGACAGATACGCAGTATTTT.

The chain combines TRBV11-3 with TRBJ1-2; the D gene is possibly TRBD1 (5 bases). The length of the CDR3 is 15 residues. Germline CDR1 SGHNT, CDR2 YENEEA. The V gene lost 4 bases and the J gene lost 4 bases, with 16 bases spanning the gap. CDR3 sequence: CASSSPQSGIYGYTF. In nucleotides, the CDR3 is TGTGCCAGCAGCTCTCCCCAATCAGGGATCTATGGCTACACCTTC.

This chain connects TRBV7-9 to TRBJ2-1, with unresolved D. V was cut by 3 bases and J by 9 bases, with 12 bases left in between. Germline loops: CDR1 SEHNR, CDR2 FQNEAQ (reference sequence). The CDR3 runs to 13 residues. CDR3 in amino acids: CASSFGFLGEQFF. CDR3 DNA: TGTGCCAGCAGCTTTGGCTTCCTGGGTGAGCAGTTCTTC.

Here the CDR3 DNA reads TGTGCCAGCAGTCCCGGGAGGGACAGAACAAACTATGGCTACACCTTC. It translates to CASSPGRDRTNYGYTF. V and J are TRBV7-9 and TRBJ1-2; 7 bases line up with TRBD1. CDR1 is SEHNR and CDR2 is FQNEAQ in the germline V gene (reference sequence). The V and J ends lost 6 bases and 2 bases, in that order; junction bases with no gene match: 12. The CDR3 covers 16 residues.

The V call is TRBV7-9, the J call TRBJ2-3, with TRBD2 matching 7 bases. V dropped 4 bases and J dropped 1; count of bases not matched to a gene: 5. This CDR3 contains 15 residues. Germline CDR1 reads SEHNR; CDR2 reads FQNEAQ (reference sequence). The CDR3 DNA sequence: TGTGCCAGCAGCTGGGGGGAGGGCCGCACAGATACGCAGTATTTT. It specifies CASSWGEGRTDTQYF.

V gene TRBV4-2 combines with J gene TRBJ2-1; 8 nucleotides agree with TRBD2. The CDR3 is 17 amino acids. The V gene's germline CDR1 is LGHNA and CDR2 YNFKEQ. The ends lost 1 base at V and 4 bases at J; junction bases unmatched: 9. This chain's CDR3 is CASSQAGGALGYNEQFF. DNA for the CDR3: TGTGCCAGCAGCCAAGCCGGGGGGGCTTTAGGTTACAATGAGCAGTTCTTC.

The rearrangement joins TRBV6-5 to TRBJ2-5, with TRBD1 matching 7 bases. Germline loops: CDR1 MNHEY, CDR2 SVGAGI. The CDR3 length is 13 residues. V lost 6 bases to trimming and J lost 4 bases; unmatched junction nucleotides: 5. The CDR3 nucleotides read TGTGCCAGCAGAAGACAGGGAATAGAGACCCAGTACTTC. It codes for CASRRQGIETQYF.

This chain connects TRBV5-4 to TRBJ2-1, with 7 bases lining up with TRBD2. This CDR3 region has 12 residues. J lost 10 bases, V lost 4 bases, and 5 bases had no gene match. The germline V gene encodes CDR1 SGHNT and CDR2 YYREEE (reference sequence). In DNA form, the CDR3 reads TGTGCCAGCAGCCCTGGGAGGGTGGAGCAGTTCTTC. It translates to CASSPGRVEQFF.

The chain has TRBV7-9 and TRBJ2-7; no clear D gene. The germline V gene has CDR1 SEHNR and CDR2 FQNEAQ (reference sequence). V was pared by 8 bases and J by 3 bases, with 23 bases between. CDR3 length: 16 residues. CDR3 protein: CASVGFNIRPDYEQYF. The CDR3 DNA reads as TGTGCCAGCGTCGGCTTTAACATACGGCCCGACTACGAGCAGTACTTC.

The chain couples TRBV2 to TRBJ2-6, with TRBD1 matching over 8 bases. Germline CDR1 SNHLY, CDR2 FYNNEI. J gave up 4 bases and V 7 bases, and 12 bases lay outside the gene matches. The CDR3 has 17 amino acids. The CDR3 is CASKGRTGISGANVLTF. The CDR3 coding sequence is TGTGCCAGCAAGGGCCGGACAGGGATATCGGGGGCCAACGTCCTGACTTTC.

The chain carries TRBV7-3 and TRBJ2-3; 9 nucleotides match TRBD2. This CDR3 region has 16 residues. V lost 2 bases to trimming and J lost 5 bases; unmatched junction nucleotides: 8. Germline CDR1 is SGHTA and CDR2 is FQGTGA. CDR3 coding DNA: TGTGCCAGCAGCTTAGTTCATAGCGGGAGTGGAGATACGCAGTATTTT. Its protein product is CASSLVHSGSGDTQYF.

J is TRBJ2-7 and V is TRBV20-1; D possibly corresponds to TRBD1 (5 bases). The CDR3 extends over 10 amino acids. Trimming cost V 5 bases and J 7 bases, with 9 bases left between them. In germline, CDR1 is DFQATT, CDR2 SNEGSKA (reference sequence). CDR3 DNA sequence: TGCAGTGCTGGCAAGGGGGAGCAGTACTTC. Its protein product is CSAGKGEQYF.

The CDR3 DNA is TGTGCCAGCAGTTACTTCTCGACGCCACTGGGAGATACGCAGTATTTT. It codes for CASSYFSTPLGDTQYF. This chain links TRBV6-5 with TRBJ2-3; D remains ambiguous. The germline CDR1 and CDR2 sequences are MNHEY and SVGAGI. The CDR3 is made up of 16 amino acids. Trimming shortened V by 1 base and J by 5 bases, and 16 bases separated the two germline ends.

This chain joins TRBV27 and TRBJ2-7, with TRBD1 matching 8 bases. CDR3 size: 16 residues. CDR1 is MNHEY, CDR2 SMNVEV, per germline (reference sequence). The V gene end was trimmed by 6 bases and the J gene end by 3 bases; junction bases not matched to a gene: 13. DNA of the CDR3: TGTGCCAGCAGCACCATCGGGACAGGACAGGGCTACGAGCAGTACTTC. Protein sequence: CASSTIGTGQGYEQYF.